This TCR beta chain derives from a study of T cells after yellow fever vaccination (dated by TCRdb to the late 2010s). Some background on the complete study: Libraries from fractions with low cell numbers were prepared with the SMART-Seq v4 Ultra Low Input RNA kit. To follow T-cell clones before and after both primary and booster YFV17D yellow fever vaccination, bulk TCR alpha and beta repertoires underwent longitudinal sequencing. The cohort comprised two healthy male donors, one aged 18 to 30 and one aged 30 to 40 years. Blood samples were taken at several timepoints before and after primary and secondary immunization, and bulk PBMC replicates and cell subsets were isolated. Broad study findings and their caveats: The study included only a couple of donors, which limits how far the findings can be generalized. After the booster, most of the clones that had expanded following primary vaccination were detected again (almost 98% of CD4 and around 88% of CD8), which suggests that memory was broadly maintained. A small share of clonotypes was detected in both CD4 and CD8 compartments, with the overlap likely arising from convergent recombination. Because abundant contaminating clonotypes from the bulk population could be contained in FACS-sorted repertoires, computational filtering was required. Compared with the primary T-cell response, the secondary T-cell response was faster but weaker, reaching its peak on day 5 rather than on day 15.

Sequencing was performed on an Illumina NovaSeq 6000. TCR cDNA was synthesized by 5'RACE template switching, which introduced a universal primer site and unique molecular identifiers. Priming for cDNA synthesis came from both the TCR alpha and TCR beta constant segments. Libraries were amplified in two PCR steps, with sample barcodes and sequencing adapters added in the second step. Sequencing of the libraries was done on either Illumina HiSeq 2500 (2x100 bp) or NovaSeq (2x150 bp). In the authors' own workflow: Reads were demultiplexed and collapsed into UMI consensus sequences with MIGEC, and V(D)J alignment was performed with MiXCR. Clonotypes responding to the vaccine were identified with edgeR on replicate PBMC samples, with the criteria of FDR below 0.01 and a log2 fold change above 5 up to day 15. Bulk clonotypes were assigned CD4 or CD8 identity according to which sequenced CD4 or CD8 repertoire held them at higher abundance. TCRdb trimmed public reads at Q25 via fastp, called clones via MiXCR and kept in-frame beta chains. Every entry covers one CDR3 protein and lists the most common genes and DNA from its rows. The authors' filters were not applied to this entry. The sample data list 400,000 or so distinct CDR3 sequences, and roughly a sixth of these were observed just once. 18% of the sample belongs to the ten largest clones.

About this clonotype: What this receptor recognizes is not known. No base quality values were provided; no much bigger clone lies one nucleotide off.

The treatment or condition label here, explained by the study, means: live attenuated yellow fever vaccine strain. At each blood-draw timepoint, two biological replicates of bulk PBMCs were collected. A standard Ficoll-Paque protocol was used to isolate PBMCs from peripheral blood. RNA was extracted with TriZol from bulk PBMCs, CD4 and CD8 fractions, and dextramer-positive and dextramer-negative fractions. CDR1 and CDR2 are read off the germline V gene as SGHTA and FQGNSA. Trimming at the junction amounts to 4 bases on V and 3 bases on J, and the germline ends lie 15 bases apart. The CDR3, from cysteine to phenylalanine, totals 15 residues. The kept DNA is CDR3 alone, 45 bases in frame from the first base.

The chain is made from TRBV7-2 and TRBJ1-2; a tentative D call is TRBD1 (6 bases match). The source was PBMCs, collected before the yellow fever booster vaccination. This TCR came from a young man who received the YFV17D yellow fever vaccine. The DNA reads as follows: TGTGCCAGCAGCTCTACAGGGAAGAAGTACTATGGCTACACCTTC. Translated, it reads CASSSTGKKYYGYTF.